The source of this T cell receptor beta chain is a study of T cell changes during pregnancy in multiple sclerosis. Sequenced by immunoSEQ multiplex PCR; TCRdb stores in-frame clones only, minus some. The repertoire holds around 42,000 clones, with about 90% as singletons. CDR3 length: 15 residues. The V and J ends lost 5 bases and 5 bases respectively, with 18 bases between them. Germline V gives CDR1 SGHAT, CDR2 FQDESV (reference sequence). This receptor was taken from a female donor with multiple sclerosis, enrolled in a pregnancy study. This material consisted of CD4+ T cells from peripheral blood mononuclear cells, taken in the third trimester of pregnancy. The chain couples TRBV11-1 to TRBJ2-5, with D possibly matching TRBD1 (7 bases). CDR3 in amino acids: CASSPRGTFGETQYF. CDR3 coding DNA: TGTGCCAGCAGCCCCAGGGGGACTTTTGGGGAGACCCAGTACTTC.